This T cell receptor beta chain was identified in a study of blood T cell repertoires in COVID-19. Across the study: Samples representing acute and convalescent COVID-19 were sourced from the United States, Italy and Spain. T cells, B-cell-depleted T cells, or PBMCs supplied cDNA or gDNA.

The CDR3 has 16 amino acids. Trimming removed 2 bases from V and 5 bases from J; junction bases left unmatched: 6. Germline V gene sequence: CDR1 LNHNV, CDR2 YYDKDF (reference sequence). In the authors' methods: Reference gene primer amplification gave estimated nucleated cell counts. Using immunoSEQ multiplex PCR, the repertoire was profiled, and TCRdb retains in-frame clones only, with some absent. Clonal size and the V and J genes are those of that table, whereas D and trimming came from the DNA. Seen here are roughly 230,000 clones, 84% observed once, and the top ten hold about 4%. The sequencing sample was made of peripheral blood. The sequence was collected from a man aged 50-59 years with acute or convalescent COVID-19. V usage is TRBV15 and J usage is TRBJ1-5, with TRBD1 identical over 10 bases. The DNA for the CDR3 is TGTGCCACCAGCAGACCCCCCGGGACAGGGGATCAGCCCCAGCATTTT. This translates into CATSRPPGTGDQPQHF.